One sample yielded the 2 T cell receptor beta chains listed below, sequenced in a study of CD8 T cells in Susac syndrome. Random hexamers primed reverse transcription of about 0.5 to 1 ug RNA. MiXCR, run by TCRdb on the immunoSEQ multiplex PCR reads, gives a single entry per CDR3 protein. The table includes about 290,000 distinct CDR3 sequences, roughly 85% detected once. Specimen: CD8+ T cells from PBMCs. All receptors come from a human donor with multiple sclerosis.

CDR3 loop: CASRGGEAASNEQFF. The CDR3 DNA follows: TGTGCCAGCAGGGGCGGTGAAGCGGCTTCCAATGAGCAGTTCTTC. The rearrangement uses TRBV27 and TRBJ2-1; tentatively, D is TRBD2 (5 bases). This CDR3 is built from 15 residues. Trimming took 6 bases from V and 6 from J, leaving 18 bases between them. Germline assignment: CDR1 MNHEY and CDR2 SMNVEV (reference sequence).

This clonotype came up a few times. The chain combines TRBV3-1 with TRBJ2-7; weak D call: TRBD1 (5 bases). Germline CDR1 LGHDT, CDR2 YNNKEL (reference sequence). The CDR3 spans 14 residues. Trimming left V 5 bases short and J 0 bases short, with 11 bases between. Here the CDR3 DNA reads TGTGCCAGCAGCTTACGACAGTTCTCCTACGAGCAGTACTTC. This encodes CASSLRQFSYEQYF.